This T cell receptor (beta chain) was identified in a study of CD8 T cells in ankylosing spondylitis. MiXCR, run by TCRdb on the 5' RACE reads, gives a single entry per CDR3 protein. Altogether about 200,000 distinct CDR3 sequences are present, 25% to 30% being singletons, with the ten largest covering around 6.3%. This clonotype occurred many times. The CDR3 consists of 17 residues. V shed 5 bases and J 2 bases; nucleotides not matched to a gene: 12. This chain uses TRBV12-3 or TRBV12-4 with TRBJ1-1; 9 positions match TRBD1. The receptor comes from a male donor with ankylosing spondylitis or in good health (not recorded which). The specimen sequenced was blood, either unsorted or a sorted T cell fraction (not recorded which). CDR3: CASSPSTGGFGNTEAFF. As DNA, the CDR3 is TGTGCCAGCAGTCCCAGCACAGGGGGCTTCGGAAACACTGAAGCTTTCTTT.